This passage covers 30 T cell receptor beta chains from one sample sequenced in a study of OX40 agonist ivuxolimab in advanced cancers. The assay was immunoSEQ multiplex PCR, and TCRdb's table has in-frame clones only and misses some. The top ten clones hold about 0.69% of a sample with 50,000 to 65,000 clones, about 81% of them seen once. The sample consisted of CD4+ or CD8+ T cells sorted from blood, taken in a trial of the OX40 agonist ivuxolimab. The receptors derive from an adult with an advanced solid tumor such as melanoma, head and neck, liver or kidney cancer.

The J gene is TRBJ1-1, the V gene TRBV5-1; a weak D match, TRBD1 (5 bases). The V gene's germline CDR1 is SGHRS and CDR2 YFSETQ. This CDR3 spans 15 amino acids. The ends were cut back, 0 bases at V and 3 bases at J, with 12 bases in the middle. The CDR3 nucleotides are TGCGCCAGCAGCTTGGCTGGGGGAAGGCACACTGAAGCTTTCTTT. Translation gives CASSLAGGRHTEAFF.

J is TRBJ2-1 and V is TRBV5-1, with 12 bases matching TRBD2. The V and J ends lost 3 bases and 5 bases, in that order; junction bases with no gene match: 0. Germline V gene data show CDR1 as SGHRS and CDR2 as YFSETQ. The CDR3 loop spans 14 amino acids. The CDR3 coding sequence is TGCGCCAGCAGCTGGACTAGCGGGGACAATGAGCAGTTCTTC. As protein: CASSWTSGDNEQFF.

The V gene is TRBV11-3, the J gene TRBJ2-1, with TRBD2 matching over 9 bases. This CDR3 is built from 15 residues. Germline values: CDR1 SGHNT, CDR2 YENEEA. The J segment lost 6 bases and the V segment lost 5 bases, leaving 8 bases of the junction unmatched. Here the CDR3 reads CASSQKRGAFNEQFF. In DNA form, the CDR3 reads TGTGCCAGCAGCCAGAAGCGGGGGGCCTTCAATGAGCAGTTCTTC. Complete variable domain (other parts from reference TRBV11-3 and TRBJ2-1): EAGVVQSPRYKIIEKKQPVAFWCNPISGHNTLYWYLQNLGQGPELLIRYENEEAVDDSQLPKDRFSAERLKGVDSTLKIQPAELGDSAVYLCASSQKRGAFNEQFFGPGTRLTVL.

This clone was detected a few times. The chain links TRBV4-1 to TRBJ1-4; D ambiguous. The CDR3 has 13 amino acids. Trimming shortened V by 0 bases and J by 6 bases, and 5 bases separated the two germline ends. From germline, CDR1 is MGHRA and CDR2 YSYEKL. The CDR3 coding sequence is TGCGCCAGCAGCCAAGATCTTGATGAAAAACTGTTTTTT. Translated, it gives CASSQDLDEKLFF.

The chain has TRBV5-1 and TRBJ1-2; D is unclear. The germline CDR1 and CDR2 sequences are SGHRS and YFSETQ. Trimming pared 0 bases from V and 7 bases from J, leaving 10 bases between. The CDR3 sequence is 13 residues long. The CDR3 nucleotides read TGCGCCAGCAGCTTGGCCCGGGGATCTGGCTACACCTTC. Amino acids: CASSLARGSGYTF.

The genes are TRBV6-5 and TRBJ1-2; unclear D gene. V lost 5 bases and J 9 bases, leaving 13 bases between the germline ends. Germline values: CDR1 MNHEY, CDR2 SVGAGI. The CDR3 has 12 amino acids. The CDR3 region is CASSPGLMRYTF. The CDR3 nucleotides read TGTGCCAGCAGTCCAGGTCTAATGCGCTACACCTTC.

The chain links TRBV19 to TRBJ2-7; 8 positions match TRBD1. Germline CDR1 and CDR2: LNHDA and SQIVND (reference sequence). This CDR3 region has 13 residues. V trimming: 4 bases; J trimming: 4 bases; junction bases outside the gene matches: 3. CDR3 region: CASSRGQGYEQYF. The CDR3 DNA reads TGTGCCAGTAGTAGAGGACAGGGTTACGAGCAGTACTTC.

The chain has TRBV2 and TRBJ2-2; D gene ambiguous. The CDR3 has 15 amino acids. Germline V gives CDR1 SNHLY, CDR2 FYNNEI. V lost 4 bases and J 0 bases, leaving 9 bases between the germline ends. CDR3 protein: CASSVVSSNTGELFF. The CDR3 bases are TGTGCCAGCAGTGTAGTGAGCTCGAACACCGGGGAGCTGTTTTTT.

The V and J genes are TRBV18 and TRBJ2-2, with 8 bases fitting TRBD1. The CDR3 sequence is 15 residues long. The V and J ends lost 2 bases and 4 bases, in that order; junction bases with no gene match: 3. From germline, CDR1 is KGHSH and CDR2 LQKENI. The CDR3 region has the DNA TGTGCCAGCTCACCAGGACAGGGAGGCACCGGGGAGCTGTTTTTT. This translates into CASSPGQGGTGELFF.

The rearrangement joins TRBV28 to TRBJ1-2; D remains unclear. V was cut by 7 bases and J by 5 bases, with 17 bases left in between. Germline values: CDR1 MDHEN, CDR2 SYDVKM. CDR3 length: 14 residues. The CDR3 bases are TGTGCCAGCACCCTACCGGGGTCACCTTATGGCTACACCTTC. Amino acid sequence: CASTLPGSPYGYTF.

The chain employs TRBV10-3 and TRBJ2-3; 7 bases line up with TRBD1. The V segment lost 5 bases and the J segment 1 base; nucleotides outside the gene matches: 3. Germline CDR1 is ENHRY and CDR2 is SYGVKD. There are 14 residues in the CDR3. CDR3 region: CAISPGQRTDTQYF. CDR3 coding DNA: TGTGCCATCAGTCCGGGACAGCGCACAGATACGCAGTATTTT.

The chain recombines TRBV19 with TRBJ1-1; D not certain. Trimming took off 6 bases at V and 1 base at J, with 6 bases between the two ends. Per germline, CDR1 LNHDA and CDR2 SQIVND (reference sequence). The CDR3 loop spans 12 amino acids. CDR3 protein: CASRVRNTEAFF. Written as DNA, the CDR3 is TGTGCCAGTAGAGTTAGGAACACTGAAGCTTTCTTT.

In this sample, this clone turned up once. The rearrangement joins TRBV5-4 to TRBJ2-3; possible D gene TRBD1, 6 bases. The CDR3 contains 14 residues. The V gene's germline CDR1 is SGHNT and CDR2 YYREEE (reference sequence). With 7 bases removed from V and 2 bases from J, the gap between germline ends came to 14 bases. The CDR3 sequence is CASSWTVSTDTQYF. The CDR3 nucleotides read TGTGCCAGCTCGTGGACAGTATCCACAGATACGCAGTATTTT.

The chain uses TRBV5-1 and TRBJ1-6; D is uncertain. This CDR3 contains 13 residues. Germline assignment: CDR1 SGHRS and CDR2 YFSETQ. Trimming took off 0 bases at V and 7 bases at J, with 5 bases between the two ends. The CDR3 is CASSLAPNSPLHF. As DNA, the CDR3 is TGCGCCAGCAGCTTGGCCCCCAATTCACCCCTCCACTTT.

The CDR3 nucleotides read TGTGCCGCCAATCCCCCGCCCTACGAGCAGTACTTC. Translation gives CAANPPPYEQYF. V is TRBV5-4 and J is TRBJ2-7, with D unclear. The CDR3 is made up of 12 amino acids. Germline lookup yields CDR1 SGHNT and CDR2 YYREEE (reference sequence). Trimming stripped 10 bases from V and 2 bases from J, with 13 bases between.

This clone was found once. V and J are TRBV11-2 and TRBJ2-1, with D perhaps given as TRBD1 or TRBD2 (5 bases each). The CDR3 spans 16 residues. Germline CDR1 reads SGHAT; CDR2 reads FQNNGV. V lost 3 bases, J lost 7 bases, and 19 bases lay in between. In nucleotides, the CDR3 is TGTGCCAGCAGCTTTACTAAGGGACGGCGAGGGAATGAGCAGTTCTTC. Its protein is CASSFTKGRRGNEQFF.

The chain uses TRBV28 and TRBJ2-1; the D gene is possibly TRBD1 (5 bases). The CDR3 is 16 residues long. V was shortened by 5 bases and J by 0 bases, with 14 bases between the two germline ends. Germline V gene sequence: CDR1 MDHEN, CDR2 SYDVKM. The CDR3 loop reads CASSPYYRSSYNEQFF. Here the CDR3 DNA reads TGTGCCAGCAGTCCCTACTACAGGAGCTCCTACAATGAGCAGTTCTTC.

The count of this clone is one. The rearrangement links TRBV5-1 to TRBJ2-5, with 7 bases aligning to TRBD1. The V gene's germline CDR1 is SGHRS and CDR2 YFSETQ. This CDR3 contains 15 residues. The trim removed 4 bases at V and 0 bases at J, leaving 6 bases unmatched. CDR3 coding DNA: TGCGCCAGCAGCCTTTCGGGACAGTACCAAGAGACCCAGTACTTC. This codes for CASSLSGQYQETQYF.

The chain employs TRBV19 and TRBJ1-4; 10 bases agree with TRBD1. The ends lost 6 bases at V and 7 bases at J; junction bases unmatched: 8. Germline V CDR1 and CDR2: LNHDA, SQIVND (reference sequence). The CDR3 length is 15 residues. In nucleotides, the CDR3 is TGTGCCAGTAGACGACAGGGGGCAGCAACTGAAAAACTGTTTTTT. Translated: CASRRQGAATEKLFF.

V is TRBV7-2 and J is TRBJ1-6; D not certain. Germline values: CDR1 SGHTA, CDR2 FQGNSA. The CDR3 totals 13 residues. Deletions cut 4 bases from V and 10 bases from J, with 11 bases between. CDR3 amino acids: CASSSATGSPLHF. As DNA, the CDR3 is TGTGCCAGCAGCTCAGCGACGGGGTCACCCCTCCACTTT.

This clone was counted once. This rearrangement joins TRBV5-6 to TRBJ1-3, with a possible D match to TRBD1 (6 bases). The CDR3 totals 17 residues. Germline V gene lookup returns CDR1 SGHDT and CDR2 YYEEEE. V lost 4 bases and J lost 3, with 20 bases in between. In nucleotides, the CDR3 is TGTGCCAGCAGCCCTTTAAGCAGGGGCGATCGTGGAAACACCATATATTTT. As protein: CASSPLSRGDRGNTIYF.

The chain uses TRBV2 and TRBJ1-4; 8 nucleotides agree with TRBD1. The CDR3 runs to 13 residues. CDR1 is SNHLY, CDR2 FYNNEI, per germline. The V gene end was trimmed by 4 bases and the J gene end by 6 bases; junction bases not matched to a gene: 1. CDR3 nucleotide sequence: TGTGCCAGCAGTGGCAGGGGGCATGAAAAACTGTTTTTT. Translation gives CASSGRGHEKLFF.

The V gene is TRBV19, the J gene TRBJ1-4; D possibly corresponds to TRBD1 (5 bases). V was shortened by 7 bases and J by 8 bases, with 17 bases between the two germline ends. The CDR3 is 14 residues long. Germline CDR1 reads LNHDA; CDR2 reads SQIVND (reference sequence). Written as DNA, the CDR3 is TGTGCCAGTAACCCCCGGAGCAGGGAGGAAAAACTGTTTTTT. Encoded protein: CASNPRSREEKLFF.

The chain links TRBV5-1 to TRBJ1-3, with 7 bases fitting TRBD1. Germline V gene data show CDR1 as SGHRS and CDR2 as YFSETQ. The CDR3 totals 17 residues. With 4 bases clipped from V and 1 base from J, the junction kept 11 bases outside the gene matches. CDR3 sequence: CASSPTGDPLSGNTIYF. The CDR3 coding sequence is TGCGCCAGCAGCCCTACAGGGGACCCGTTGTCTGGAAACACCATATATTTT.

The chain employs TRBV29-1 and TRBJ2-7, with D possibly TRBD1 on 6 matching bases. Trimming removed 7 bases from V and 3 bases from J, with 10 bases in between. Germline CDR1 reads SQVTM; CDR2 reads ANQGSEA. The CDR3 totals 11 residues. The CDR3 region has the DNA TGCAGCGGTGGACAGAACTACGAGCAGTACTTC. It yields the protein CSGGQNYEQYF.

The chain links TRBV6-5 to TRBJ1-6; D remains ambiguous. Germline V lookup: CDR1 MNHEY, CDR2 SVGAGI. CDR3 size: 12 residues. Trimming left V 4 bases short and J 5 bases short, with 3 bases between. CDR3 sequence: CASSWDNSPLHF. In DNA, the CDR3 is TGTGCCAGCAGTTGGGATAATTCACCCCTCCACTTT.

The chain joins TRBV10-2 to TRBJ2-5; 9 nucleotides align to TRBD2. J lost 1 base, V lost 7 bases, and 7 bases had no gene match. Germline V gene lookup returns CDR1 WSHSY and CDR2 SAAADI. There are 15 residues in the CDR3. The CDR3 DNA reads TGCGCCAGCAAGGAGGGCGGGGGGGGCCAAGAGACCCAGTACTTC. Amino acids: CASKEGGGGQETQYF.

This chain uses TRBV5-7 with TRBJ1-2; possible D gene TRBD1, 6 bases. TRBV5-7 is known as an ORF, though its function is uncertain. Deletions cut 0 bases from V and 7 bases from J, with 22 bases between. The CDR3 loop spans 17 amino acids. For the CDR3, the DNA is TGTGCCAGCAGCTTGGCCAAGGGGGTCATTTCCTATCTTGGCTACACCTTC. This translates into CASSLAKGVISYLGYTF.

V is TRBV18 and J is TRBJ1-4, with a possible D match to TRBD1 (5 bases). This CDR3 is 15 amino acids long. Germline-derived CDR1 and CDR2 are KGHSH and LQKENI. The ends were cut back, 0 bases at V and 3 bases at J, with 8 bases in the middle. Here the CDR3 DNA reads TGTGCCAGCTCACCACCTTCAGGGCCTAATGAAAAACTGTTTTTT. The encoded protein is CASSPPSGPNEKLFF.

The CDR3 nucleotides are TGCAGCGTTGGTATGCGGGGCGAGGCTAATGAAAAACTGTTTTTT. Its translation: CSVGMRGEANEKLFF. This sequence joins TRBV29-1 and TRBJ1-4; weak D call: TRBD1 (5 bases). This CDR3 spans 15 amino acids. Germline loops: CDR1 SQVTM, CDR2 ANQGSEA. Between the trimmed V and J ends, which lost 4 bases and 3 bases, there was a span of 15 bases.